This entry features one T cell receptor (beta chain) sequence. Antigen specificity is unknown. Germline V gene data show CDR1 as MDHEN and CDR2 as SYDVKM. CDR3 length equals 15 residues. Trimming shortened V by 7 bases and J by 4 bases, and 17 bases separated the two germline ends. Sorted-subset replicate PCRs used 150 to 200 ng of genomic DNA. This amount corresponded to about 30,000 T cell genomes. Using immunoSEQ multiplex PCR, the repertoire was profiled, and TCRdb retains in-frame clones only, with some absent. The sample holds millions of clones, roughly 93% seen once. The data stem from a study of shared clonotypes between healthy human individuals. Study overall: Three CD4 naive, three CD4 memory, two CD8 naive and one CD8 memory plate were used per donor. Study-level results: Some clonotypes were shared by all four sorted-subset donors, while others were not shared. The non-shared ones had lower generation probabilities than the shared ones.

The sequence was obtained from a man younger than 35 in good health. Some clones in this sample may be carry-over from other donors' samples. Sequenced input: naive CD4+ T cells from PBMCs. This sample's subset: CD45RA+ positively selected. J is TRBJ2-1 and V is TRBV28; a possible D gene is TRBD1 (6 bases). CDR3 sequence (DNA): TGTGCCAGCAACACAAGGGGGAGACTGTACAATGAGCAGTTCTTC. Amino acid sequence: CASNTRGRLYNEQFF.